These T cell receptor beta chains were read from a single sample in a study of blood T cell repertoires in COVID-19. Using immunoSEQ multiplex PCR, the repertoire was profiled, and TCRdb retains in-frame clones only, with some absent. The sample lists 400,000 to 450,000 clones; 75% to 90% were seen once. Sequenced input: peripheral blood. The receptors were sampled from a woman under 40 with active or convalescent COVID-19. Each CDR3 is given with its conserved first and last residue. Each record gives: V gene, J gene, D gene, CDR3 protein. D genes are given only for firm matches.

TRBV5-1	TRBJ2-2	TRBD2	CASSLARGVDGELFF
TRBV7-9	TRBJ2-2	NA	CASRRIPGELFF
TRBV6-1	TRBJ1-3	NA	CASSERGSSGNTIYF
TRBV3-1/TRBV3-2	TRBJ2-1	TRBD2	CASSQVVGRDSYNEQFF
TRBV19	TRBJ2-7	NA	CASSNPGQAPYEQYF
TRBV3-1/TRBV3-2	TRBJ1-1	NA	CASSQTPNTEAFF
TRBV7-9	TRBJ2-2	TRBD2	CASSLVRLAGGPNTGELFF
TRBV28	TRBJ2-1	TRBD2	CASSSSGASSYNEQFF
TRBV14	TRBJ1-2	NA	CASSPRTNYGYTF
TRBV7-9	TRBJ1-1	NA	CASSPLTEAFF
TRBV6-5	TRBJ2-1	TRBD2	CASSFSGTDNEQFF
TRBV18	TRBJ1-2	NA	CASSPTGNYGYTF
TRBV19	TRBJ1-1	TRBD1	CASMRQGLSPSNTEAFF
TRBV19	TRBJ1-3	NA	CASSQGISGNTIYF
TRBV30	TRBJ1-1	NA	CAWRTENTEAFF
TRBV7-2	TRBJ2-5	TRBD2	CASSHAGGIRETQYF
TRBV30	TRBJ1-1	TRBD1	CACGQEGLNTEAFF
TRBV7-2	TRBJ1-1	NA	CASSLGDYGWTEAFF
TRBV5-5	TRBJ2-7	TRBD2	CASNLGTKPYEQYF
TRBV19	TRBJ1-2	NA	CASSTGPPRTGHGYTF
TRBV5-4	TRBJ2-7	TRBD1	CASSLGSRQGSYEQYF
TRBV6-5	TRBJ1-1	TRBD1	CASSRGLTEAFF
TRBV4-1	TRBJ1-6	TRBD1	CASQGTGVNSPLHF
TRBV7-9	TRBJ1-5	NA	CASSPPDRPSPQHF
TRBV6-6	TRBJ1-1	TRBD1	CASSYPGTGRTEAFF
TRBV7-2	TRBJ2-1	NA	CASSLATGEQFF
TRBV25-1	TRBJ2-5	NA	CASRRTVQETQYF
TRBV24-1	TRBJ1-5	NA	CATPLSGEYSNQPQHF
TRBV30	TRBJ1-4	NA	CAWTGLNEKLFF
TRBV29-1	TRBJ2-1	TRBD2	CSVEGTSGRIGEQFF
TRBV4-2	TRBJ2-5	NA	CASSLTGMEETQYF
TRBV27	TRBJ1-6	NA	CASKTGGGNSPLHF
TRBV4-1	TRBJ1-2	NA	CASSQGILQPRYTF
TRBV5-4	TRBJ2-3	NA	CASSLSDRPTDTQYF
TRBV7-8	TRBJ2-1	NA	CASSLGLYNEQFF
TRBV5-4	TRBJ1-2	NA	CASSSERGGDHGYTF
TRBV11-2	TRBJ2-7	NA	CASSFSPGTYEQYF
TRBV3-1/TRBV3-2	TRBJ1-2	TRBD1	CASSPGTGGGYTF
TRBV5-4	TRBJ2-7	TRBD1	CASSIRDSPSGQYF
TRBV6-2/TRBV6-3	TRBJ2-3	NA	CASSYSRLVSTDTQYF
TRBV7-2	TRBJ2-3	TRBD1	CASSLGGQNTDTQYF